The clone carrying this T cell receptor beta chain was observed once. This specimen comes from a study of blood T cell repertoires in COVID-19. About the research overall: PBMCs, B-cell-depleted T cells, or T cells provided the cDNA or gDNA that made up the material.

Residents of 24 US areas, aged roughly 18 to 89 years, made up the participants. Profiled with immunoSEQ multiplex PCR; TCRdb holds only in-frame clones, not every one. The sample holds 150,000 or so clones, around 84% seen once. Germline assignment: CDR1 SGHTA and CDR2 FQGNSA. With V trimmed by 0 bases and J by 4 bases, 11 bases remained unmatched. The CDR3 sequence is 19 residues long. The clonotype originates from a man aged 50 or older who had recovered from COVID-19. The rearrangement joins TRBV7-2 to TRBJ2-3; 12 positions agree with TRBD2. Sequenced sample: PBMCs or T cells enriched from blood (not recorded which). CDR3 amino acids: CASSLALRLAGDEADTQYF. For the CDR3, the DNA is TGTGCCAGCAGCTTAGCGTTAAGACTAGCGGGGGATGAAGCAGATACGCAGTATTTT.